This is a list of T cell receptor beta chains from one sample in a study of Ad26.COV2.S vaccination and SARS-CoV-2 variants. Generated by immunoSEQ multiplex PCR, the TCRdb table keeps only in-frame clones and is missing some. The data contain 43,000 or so clones, roughly 84% of them singletons. This sample comprised peripheral blood, obtained after recovery from COVID-19. The receptor set was obtained from a human donor who had recovered from COVID-19. Both conserved end residues are trimmed from each CDR3.

TRBV30,TRBJ2-3,AWSVGGAGGPSTDTQY
TRBV5-8,TRBJ2-7,ASSLGDSSYEQY
TRBV14,TRBJ1-1,ASSQAAGTMNTEAF
TRBV28,TRBJ2-1,ASARGGLSYNEQF
TRBV5-1,TRBJ2-5,ASSPGGREETQY
TRBV19,TRBJ1-5,ASSPAGGPNQPQH
TRBV11-2,TRBJ2-1,ASSPYNEQF
TRBV19,TRBJ1-2,ASSGRQVYGYT
TRBV18,TRBJ1-1,ASSPGTGNTEAF
TRBV24-1,TRBJ1-5,ATSDQGTGEYQPQH
TRBV10-3,TRBJ2-1,AIGVLNEQF
TRBV5-1,TRBJ2-3,ASSFGSSAGDTQY
TRBV6-1,TRBJ2-3,ASSESLGPGDTQY
TRBV7-8,TRBJ1-5,ASSLRAGGPPQH
TRBV9,TRBJ1-1,ASSVEAHLGTEAF
TRBV6-5,TRBJ2-3,ASSYTPSGATDTQY
TRBV29-1,TRBJ1-1,SVEGVRDRSNTEAF
TRBV18,TRBJ1-1,ASSPPAGGFMNTEAF
TRBV11-1,TRBJ2-2,ASSLARPTSTGELF
TRBV25-1,TRBJ2-7,ASSDWGQGIYEQY
TRBV18,TRBJ1-2,ASSPPSSTKGFDT
TRBV24-1,TRBJ1-1,ATSDGGRVGTEAF
TRBV10-1,TRBJ1-1,ASSHTVGEAF
TRBV29-1,TRBJ2-1,SAQGANEQF
TRBV30,TRBJ1-2,AWRPRGAVGYT
TRBV7-9,TRBJ2-7,ASSSYREGGEQY
TRBV6-4,TRBJ2-1,ASSASSGRGNEQF
TRBV29-1,TRBJ1-5,SVGVTGGESQPQH
TRBV30,TRBJ1-4,AWSRQGNEKLF
TRBV30,TRBJ2-1,AWSGLAGSNEQF
TRBV18,TRBJ2-7,ASSPGGVLTYEQY
TRBV18,TRBJ2-1,ASSPKPGGMFGNEQF
TRBV2,TRBJ1-6,ASVRETGSPLH